This T cell receptor (beta chain) was obtained from a study of CD4+ T cells in melanoma. Assay used: immunoSEQ multiplex PCR; TCRdb lists only in-frame clones, some missing. Of about 140,000 clones in the sample, about 90% are singletons; the top ten hold less than 2%. Germline values: CDR1 MNHEY, CDR2 SMNVEV (reference sequence). CDR3 length: 16 amino acids. J was trimmed by 0 bases and V by 9 bases; bases with no gene match: 6. Findings and caveats of the study: Neoantigen-specific CD4+ T cells in melanoma reportedly had diverse differentiation states. A reported correlation linked neoantigen-specific CD4+ T cells to CD8+, macrophage and B cell function.

A note on this clone: No antigen is known for it.

The TCR was taken from a human donor with melanoma. The J gene is TRBJ2-6, the V gene TRBV27, with 9 bases fitting TRBD1. CDR3 nucleotide sequence: TGTGCCAGGCGGGACAGGGACGACTCTGGGGCCAACGTCCTGACTTTC. Its protein is CARRDRDDSGANVLTF. Drawing the rest from reference TRBV27 and TRBJ2-6, the complete variable domain is EAQVTQNPRYLITVTGKKLTVTCSQNMNHEYMSWYRQDPGLGLRQIYYSMNVEVTDKGDVPEGYKVSRKEKRNFPLILESPSPNQTSLYFCARRDRDDSGANVLTFGAGSRLTVL.